Included here is one T cell receptor (beta chain) sequence, with context. Its antigen is not known. These data are taken from a study of blood T cells in healthy people across ages. Overall study findings and caveats: Underestimates were what the diversity estimates from one million T cells were considered to be. Among T cells, TCR beta diversity per million cells dropped roughly linearly as age rose.

Primed by a sample-barcoded 5' primer and a J-beta primer mix, a second PCR proceeded for 7 to 11 cycles. In TCRdb, the 5' RACE reads were re-called with MiXCR into one record per CDR3 protein. The data hold almost 1 million distinct CDR3 sequences, with about 51% observed a single time. The CDR3 is 13 residues long. Losses at the gene ends were 2 bases for V and 11 bases for J; bases not matched to a gene: 8. Per the germline V gene, CDR1 is SQVTM and CDR2 is ANQGSEA. The receptor was derived from a woman aged 55-69 years in good health. The J gene is TRBJ2-5, the V gene TRBV29-1; 10 bases fit TRBD2. The material sequenced was blood. CDR3 residues: CSVEPAGGVEQYF. CDR3 DNA: TGCAGCGTTGAACCAGCGGGAGGGGTTGAGCAGTACTTC.